This T cell receptor beta chain was recovered during a study of T cell repertoires in cytomegalovirus infection. Study-wide background: Indications came from public TCR beta signatures; they pointed to CMV infection and to a matching HLA type. The study's findings and limits: The study found HLA-C-restricted CMV-specific TCR beta clonotypes dominating the ex vivo response. Cumulated frequencies of public TCR beta families served to identify carriers of CMV plus the relevant HLA.

The germline gives CDR1 SGHTA, CDR2 FQGNSA. The V segment lost 5 bases and the J segment 6 bases; nucleotides outside the gene matches: 7. There are 14 residues in the CDR3. This clonotype was recorded many times. Its antigen is currently unknown. TCRdb redid the calling of the reads with MiXCR, one entry per CDR3 protein. The table records around 550,000 distinct CDR3 sequences, about 30% of them present only once. This clonotype originated in a human donor in good health (CMV status not recorded). Some clones in this sample may be carry-over from other donors' samples. The chain carries TRBV7-2 and TRBJ1-2; TRBD1 matches 9 bases. Material: PBMCs. The CDR3 protein is CASSQQGAGHGYTF. In nucleotides, the CDR3 is TGTGCCAGCAGCCAACAGGGGGCCGGTCATGGCTACACCTTC.